These T cell receptor beta chains were read from a single sample in a study of cytomegalovirus exposure and HLA in healthy donors. TCRdb keeps only in-frame clones here, not all; method: immunoSEQ multiplex PCR. The data show some 240,000 clones, about nine tenths seen once. Sequenced material: PBMCs. The receptors stem from a woman under 30 in good health and CMV-seropositive. The CDR3 runs from the conserved cysteine through the conserved F or W. A D gene is named only where the DNA matches it firmly. Size values are once, few and many counts, or a class for expanded clones, and some rows have none.

j_call d_call v_call clone_size cdr3_aa cdr3_nt
TRBJ2-1 NA TRBV27 few CASTMTGGDEQFF TGTGCCAGCACCATGACAGGTGGGGATGAGCAGTTCTTC
TRBJ1-2 TRBD1 TRBV10-3 NA CAISARDRENYGYTF TGTGCCATCAGTGCCCGGGACAGGGAAAACTATGGCTACACCTTC
TRBJ1-5 NA TRBV28 few CASISAHQPRQPQHF TGTGCCAGCATCTCCGCCCACCAACCCAGGCAGCCCCAGCATTTT
TRBJ2-3 TRBD1 TRBV6-5 NA CASRSGTDSDTQYF TGTGCCAGCAGGTCCGGGACAGACAGCGATACGCAGTATTTT
TRBJ1-1 NA TRBV16 NA CASSPRAGMNTEAFF TGTGCCAGCAGCCCCCGGGCAGGGATGAACACTGAAGCTTTCTTT
TRBJ1-1 NA TRBV30 NA CAWSVLRKNTEAFF TGTGCCTGGAGTGTACTCAGGAAGAACACTGAAGCTTTCTTT
TRBJ1-5 TRBD1 TRBV28 NA CASSSGQGSRNQPQHF TGTGCCAGCAGCTCTGGACAGGGGAGTCGGAATCAGCCCCAGCATTTT
TRBJ2-7 TRBD1 TRBV28 NA CASSVGTGGHYEQYF TGTGCCAGCAGTGTAGGGACAGGGGGCCACTACGAGCAGTACTTC
TRBJ2-5 NA TRBV18 NA CASSRELGQQGETQYF TGTGCCAGCTCACGAGAGTTGGGGCAGCAGGGAGAGACCCAGTACTTC
TRBJ2-2 TRBD1 TRBV10-1 NA CASGDGTANTGELFF TGCGCCAGCGGGGATGGGACAGCGAACACCGGGGAGCTGTTTTTT
TRBJ2-3 TRBD2 TRBV7-8 NA CASSPRTSGRLEDTQYF TGTGCCAGCAGCCCCCGGACTAGCGGGAGGCTAGAGGATACGCAGTATTTT
TRBJ1-4 TRBD1 TRBV9 once CASSFDRGRGEKLFF TGTGCCAGCAGTTTCGACAGGGGGCGCGGTGAAAAACTGTTTTTT
TRBJ1-5 TRBD1 TRBV5-5 NA CASSLAGTVSNQPQHF TGTGCCAGCAGCTTGGCCGGGACAGTTAGCAATCAGCCCCAGCATTTT
TRBJ2-7 TRBD1 TRBV7-3 NA CASSPTGDRVVYEQYF TGTGCCAGCAGCCCCACCGGAGACAGGGTTGTCTACGAGCAGTACTTC
TRBJ2-3 TRBD1 TRBV5-1 once CASSWTGGYTDTQYF TGCGCCAGCAGCTGGACAGGGGGCTACACAGATACGCAGTATTTT
TRBJ2-4 NA TRBV6-6 NA CASSNRENIQYF TGTGCCAGCAGTAATAGAGAAAACATTCAGTACTTC
TRBJ2-3 TRBD2 TRBV13 NA CASSLDGLSVTSGKTDTQYF TGTGCCAGCAGCTTAGACGGACTCTCGGTGACTAGCGGGAAGACAGATACGCAGTATTTT
TRBJ1-5 NA TRBV9 NA CASSVEGSGQPQHF TGTGCCAGCAGCGTCGAAGGAAGCGGACAGCCCCAGCATTTT
TRBJ2-3 TRBD2 TRBV6-6 NA CASRHFSGIGTDTQYF TGTGCCAGCAGACACTTTAGCGGGATTGGGACAGATACGCAGTATTTT
TRBJ1-2 TRBD1 TRBV7-9 few CASRQGGYGYTF TGTGCCAGCCGACAGGGAGGCTATGGCTACACCTTC
TRBJ2-7 TRBD2 TRBV28 NA CASSFDGTTLEQYF TGTGCCAGCAGTTTCGACGGGACTACCCTCGAGCAGTACTTC
TRBJ1-2 NA TRBV27 few CATRSGGYTF TGTGCCACCCGGAGTGGCGGCTACACCTTC
TRBJ2-7 NA TRBV14 NA CASSPAGTYEQYF TGTGCCAGCAGCCCGGCAGGGACCTACGAGCAGTACTTC
TRBJ2-2 NA TRBV4-1 few CASSHPQTRGTGELFF TGCGCCAGCAGCCACCCGCAGACCAGGGGCACCGGGGAGCTGTTTTTT
TRBJ2-3 TRBD2 TRBV29-1 once CSGCPREGRSDTQYF TGCAGCGGGTGCCCGCGGGAGGGCAGGTCGGATACGCAGTATTTT
TRBJ1-2 NA TRBV28 NA CASSLRGLNGYTF TGTGCCAGCAGTTTGAGGGGACTGAATGGCTACACCTTC
TRBJ1-2 NA TRBV2 NA CASKATENTNYGYTF TGTGCCAGCAAGGCGACAGAGAATACTAACTATGGCTACACCTTC
TRBJ1-5 TRBD1 TRBV27 few CASSSQGSNQPQHF TGTGCCAGCAGTTCACAGGGGAGCAATCAGCCCCAGCATTTT
TRBJ1-4 NA TRBV18 NA CASSPGTDDEKLFF TGTGCCAGCTCACCCGGGACTGATGATGAAAAACTGTTTTTT
TRBJ1-5 NA TRBV28 NA CASSLGDYSLKSPFKQPQHF TGTGCCAGCAGTTTGGGGGACTATTCGTTAAAATCCCCTTTTAAGCAGCCCCAGCATTTT
TRBJ2-7 TRBD2 TRBV9 once CASSVGLAAPSYEQYF TGTGCCAGCAGCGTAGGACTAGCGGCTCCCTCCTACGAGCAGTACTTC
TRBJ1-1 TRBD1 TRBV10-3 once CAISRRDRANMNTEAFF TGTGCCATCAGCCGCCGGGACAGGGCCAATATGAACACTGAAGCTTTCTTT
TRBJ1-4 NA TRBV5-4 NA CASSLAPTATNEKLFF TGTGCCAGCAGCTTGGCCCCGACTGCAACTAATGAAAAACTGTTTTTT
TRBJ1-4 TRBD1 TRBV29-1 NA CSVGRQGAGEKLFF TGCAGCGTGGGGAGACAGGGGGCCGGGGAAAAACTGTTTTTT
TRBJ2-7 TRBD2 TRBV6-5 NA CASRGTSYEQYF TGTGCCAGCAGGGGGACTAGTTACGAGCAGTACTTC
TRBJ1-1 NA TRBV28 NA CASSSLRAEAFF TGTGCCAGCAGTTCCCTCAGGGCTGAAGCTTTCTTT
TRBJ2-7 TRBD2 TRBV5-4 NA CASSLWGGSSYEQYF TGTGCCAGCAGCTTGTGGGGCGGGAGTTCGTACGAGCAGTACTTC
TRBJ2-7 NA TRBV23-1 NA CASSQERLRKYEQYF TGCGCCAGCAGTCAAGAGAGGTTGAGAAAGTACGAGCAGTACTTC
TRBJ2-7 TRBD1 TRBV6-5 NA CASSYADRVFGEQYF TGTGCCAGCAGTTACGCCGACAGGGTGTTCGGCGAGCAGTACTTC
TRBJ1-1 NA TRBV5-4 once CASSLGGWQGKILTEAFF TGTGCCAGCAGCTTGGGGGGTTGGCAGGGGAAGATTTTGACTGAAGCTTTCTTT
TRBJ2-7 NA TRBV5-1 NA CASSLALAQYEQYF TGCGCCAGCAGCTTGGCCCTAGCACAATACGAGCAGTACTTC
TRBJ2-1 NA TRBV9 NA CASSVRGTEQFF TGTGCCAGCAGCGTAAGGGGGACTGAGCAGTTCTTC
TRBJ2-7 TRBD2 TRBV5-4 NA CASSLAQREYEQYF TGTGCCAGCAGCTTGGCCCAGCGGGAGTACGAGCAGTACTTC
TRBJ2-5 TRBD1 TRBV27 NA CASSSSRQGAETQYF TGTGCCAGCAGTTCAAGTAGACAGGGGGCCGAGACCCAGTACTTC
TRBJ2-7 TRBD1 TRBV25-1 NA CASSDEGTGVYEQYF TGTGCCAGCAGTGATGAAGGGACAGGGGTGTACGAGCAGTACTTC
TRBJ2-1 NA TRBV15 NA CATRSLRYNEQFF TGTGCCACCAGATCACTACGCTACAATGAGCAGTTCTTC
TRBJ2-1 TRBD2 TRBV7-8 NA CASSPGGGLADNEQFF TGTGCCAGCAGCCCCGGTGGCGGACTAGCCGACAATGAGCAGTTCTTC
TRBJ2-7 TRBD1 TRBV5-1 NA CASSQQGSRSYEQYF TGCGCCAGCAGTCAACAGGGGTCACGCTCCTACGAGCAGTACTTC
TRBJ2-5 TRBD1 TRBV5-5 NA CASTGARFEYF TGTGCCAGTACAGGGGCCCGGTTCGAGTACTTC
TRBJ1-1 NA TRBV30 NA CAWSAGDRMNTEAFF TGTGCCTGGAGTGCGGGGGACCGAATGAACACTGAAGCTTTCTTT
TRBJ2-7 NA TRBV5-5 few CASSVSAGNLFRNEQYF TGTGCCAGCAGCGTCTCAGCCGGGAACCTTTTTAGGAACGAGCAGTACTTC
TRBJ2-1 TRBD2 TRBV2 NA CASSYRLAGGHNEQFF TGTGCCAGCAGTTACAGACTAGCGGGAGGCCACAATGAGCAGTTCTTC